Given below is one T cell receptor (beta chain) in context. This clonotype was seen ten or more times. Its specific antigen is unknown. The sample holds no much larger clone one base away, and base qualities are not on file. V and J lose 3 bases and 9 bases, and a span of 12 bases separates them. For CDR1 and CDR2, the germline V gene lists SGHVS and FQNEAQ. The CDR3 measures 13 amino acids from cysteine to phenylalanine. The entry retains the CDR3 DNA only, 39 bases that are in frame from base 1. The sample's treatment or condition, from its label and the paper: allogeneic hematopoietic cell transplantation with graft depleted of TCRalphabeta T cells and CD19 B cells. The children who served as transplant recipients had been given grafts of TCRalphabeta/CD19-depleted allogeneic hematopoietic cells. Library creation used PCR. The sample was run on an Illumina HiSeq 2500. TCR libraries were prepared with molecular barcoding, using unique molecular identifiers to normalize TCRbeta repertoire quantification. Using fastp at Q25 and MiXCR, TCRdb reprocessed the public reads and kept productive beta chains. CDR3 protein duplicates are merged, each entry listing the most common genes and DNA. This sample is represented by some 600,000 distinct CDR3 sequences; 10% to 15% of them were singletons. The top ten clones comprise about 2.2% of the sample.

The source of the sample is a study of T-cell reconstitution after alpha-beta-depleted transplantation in children (dated by TCRdb to 2016 to 2017). A note on the overall study: The study quantitatively tracked T-cell immune reconstitution after TCRalphabeta/CD19-depleted allogeneic hematopoietic cell transplantation in children using TCR repertoire profiling.

General findings and caveats noted by the study authors: Over the following months the frequencies of hyperexpanded clones went down, and after one year T-cell counts and TCRbeta diversity were mostly credited to newly produced T cells. In some patients, high TCRbeta diversity at day 60 was attributed to recipient T cells and intrathymic progenitors that had survived conditioning. The apparently early alphabetaT-cell count recovery about two months after transplant was reportedly dependent on only several hundred rapidly expanded clones derived from non-depleted graft cells.

Recombination joined TRBV7-8 with TRBJ2-1; no D segment can be confidently identified. The sequences come from PBMCs, mostly from graft donor cells, collected 360 days after TCRalphabeta/CD19-depleted stem cell transplant. This clonotype was obtained from a male patient between 10 and 17 years old who had a stem cell transplant for acute myeloid leukemia, so the T cells may come from the graft donor. The CDR3 in this case is CASSFRDWSEQFF. The DNA reads TGTGCCAGCAGCTTCCGCGACTGGAGTGAGCAGTTCTTC.